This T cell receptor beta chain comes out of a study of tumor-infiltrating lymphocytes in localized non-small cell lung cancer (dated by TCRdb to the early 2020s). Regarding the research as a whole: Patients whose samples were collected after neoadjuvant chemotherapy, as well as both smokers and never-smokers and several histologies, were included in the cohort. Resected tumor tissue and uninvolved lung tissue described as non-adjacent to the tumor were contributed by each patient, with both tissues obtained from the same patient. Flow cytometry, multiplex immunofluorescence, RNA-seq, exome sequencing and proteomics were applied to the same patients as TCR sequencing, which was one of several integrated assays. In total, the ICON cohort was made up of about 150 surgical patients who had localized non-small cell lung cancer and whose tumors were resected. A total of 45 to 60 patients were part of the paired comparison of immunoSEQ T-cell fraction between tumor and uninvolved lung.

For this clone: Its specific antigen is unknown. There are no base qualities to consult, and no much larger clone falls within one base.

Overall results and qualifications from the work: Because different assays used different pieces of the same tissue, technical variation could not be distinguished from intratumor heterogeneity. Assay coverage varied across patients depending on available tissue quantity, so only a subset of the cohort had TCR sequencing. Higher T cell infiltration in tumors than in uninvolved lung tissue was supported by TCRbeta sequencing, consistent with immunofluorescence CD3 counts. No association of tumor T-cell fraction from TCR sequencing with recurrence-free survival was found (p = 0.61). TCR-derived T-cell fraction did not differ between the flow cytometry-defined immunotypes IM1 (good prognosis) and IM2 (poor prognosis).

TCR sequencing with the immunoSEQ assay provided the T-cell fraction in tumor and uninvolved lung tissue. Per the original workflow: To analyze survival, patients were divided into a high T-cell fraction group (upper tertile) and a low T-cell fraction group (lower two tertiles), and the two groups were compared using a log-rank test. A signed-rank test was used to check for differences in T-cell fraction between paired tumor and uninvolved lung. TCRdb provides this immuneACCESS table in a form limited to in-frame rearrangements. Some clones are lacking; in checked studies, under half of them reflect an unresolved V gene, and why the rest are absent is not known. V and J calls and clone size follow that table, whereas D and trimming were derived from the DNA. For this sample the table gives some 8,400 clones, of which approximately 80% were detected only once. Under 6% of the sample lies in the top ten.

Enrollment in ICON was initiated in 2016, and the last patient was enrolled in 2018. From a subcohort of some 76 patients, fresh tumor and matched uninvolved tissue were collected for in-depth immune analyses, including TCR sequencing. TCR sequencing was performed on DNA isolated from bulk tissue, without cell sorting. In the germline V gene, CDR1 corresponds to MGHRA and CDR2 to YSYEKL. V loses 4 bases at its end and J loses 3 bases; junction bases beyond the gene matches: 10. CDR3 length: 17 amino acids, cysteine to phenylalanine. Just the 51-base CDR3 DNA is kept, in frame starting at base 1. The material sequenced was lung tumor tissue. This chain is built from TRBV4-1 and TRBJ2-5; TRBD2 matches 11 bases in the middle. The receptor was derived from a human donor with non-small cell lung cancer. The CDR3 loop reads CASSLVFGLAGEETQYF. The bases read TGCGCCAGCAGCCTCGTTTTCGGACTAGCGGGTGAAGAGACCCAGTACTTC.